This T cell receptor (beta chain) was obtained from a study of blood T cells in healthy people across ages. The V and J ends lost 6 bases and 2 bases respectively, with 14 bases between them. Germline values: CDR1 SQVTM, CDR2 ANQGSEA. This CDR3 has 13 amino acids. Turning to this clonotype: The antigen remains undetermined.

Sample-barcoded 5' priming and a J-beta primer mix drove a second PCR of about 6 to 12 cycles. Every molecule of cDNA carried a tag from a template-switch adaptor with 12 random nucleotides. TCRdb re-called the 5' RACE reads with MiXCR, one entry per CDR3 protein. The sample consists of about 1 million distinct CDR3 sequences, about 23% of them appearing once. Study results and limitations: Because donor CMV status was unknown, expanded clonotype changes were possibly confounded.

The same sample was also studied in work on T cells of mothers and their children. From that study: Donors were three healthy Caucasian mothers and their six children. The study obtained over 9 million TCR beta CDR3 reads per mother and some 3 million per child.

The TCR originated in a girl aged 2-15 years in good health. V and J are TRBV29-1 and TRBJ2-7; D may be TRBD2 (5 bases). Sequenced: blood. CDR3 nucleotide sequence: TGCAGCGTCCATGATCGGGATACCTACGAGCAGTACTTC. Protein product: CSVHDRDTYEQYF.